This T cell receptor beta chain was profiled in a study of CD8 T cells in ankylosing spondylitis. General study findings and limits: Clones linked to disease were reported to show significant enrichment in matched ankylosing spondylitis synovial fluid. Previously reported in reactive arthritis synovial fluid and blood were some of the motif variants.

With 7 bases removed from V and 9 bases from J, the gap between germline ends came to 20 bases. This CDR3 spans 13 amino acids. Per the germline V gene, CDR1 is SQVTM and CDR2 is ANQGSEA. Quantitative 5'-RACE was performed with molecular barcodes, and it yielded the TCR beta libraries. TCRdb analysed the 5' RACE reads with MiXCR anew, one entry per CDR3 protein. In the table there are under 250,000 distinct CDR3 sequences, about 30% of which are singletons. This clonotype has ten or more counts. Its antigen is not identified. This TCR was sampled from a male donor with ankylosing spondylitis or in good health (not recorded which). This chain connects TRBV29-1 to TRBJ2-3; TRBD2 is a possible D gene (6 bases). The sequenced sample consisted of blood, either unsorted or a sorted T cell fraction (not recorded which). The CDR3 DNA reads as TGCAGCGGTACGCTCCTGGAGGGTGGAACGCAGTATTTT. Translated, it gives CSGTLLEGGTQYF.